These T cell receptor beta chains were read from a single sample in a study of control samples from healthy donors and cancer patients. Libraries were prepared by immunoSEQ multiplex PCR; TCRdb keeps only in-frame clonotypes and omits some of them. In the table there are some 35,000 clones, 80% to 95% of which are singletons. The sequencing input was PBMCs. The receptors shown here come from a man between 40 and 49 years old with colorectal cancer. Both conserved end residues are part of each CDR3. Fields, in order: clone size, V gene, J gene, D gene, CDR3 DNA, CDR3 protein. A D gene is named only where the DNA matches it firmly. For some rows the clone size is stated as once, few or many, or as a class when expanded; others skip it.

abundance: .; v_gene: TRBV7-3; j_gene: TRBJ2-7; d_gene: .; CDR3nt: TGTGCCAGCAGCTTAATGCCGGGGAATTTGGACGAGCAGTACTTC; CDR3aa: CASSLMPGNLDEQYF
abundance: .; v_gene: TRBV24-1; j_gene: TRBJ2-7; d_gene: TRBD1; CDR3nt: TGTGCCACCAGTTCCGTTGGGACAGAAGCCTACGAGCAGTACTTC; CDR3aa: CATSSVGTEAYEQYF
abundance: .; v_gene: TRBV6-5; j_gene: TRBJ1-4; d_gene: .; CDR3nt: TGTGCCAGCAGTTCCGGCCCAGGCAATCGTGAAAAACTGTTTTTT; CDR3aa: CASSSGPGNREKLFF
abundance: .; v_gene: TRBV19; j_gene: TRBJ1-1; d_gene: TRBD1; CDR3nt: TGTGCCAGCAGAAGGGGGACAGCGAACACTGAAGCTTTCTTT; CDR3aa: CASRRGTANTEAFF
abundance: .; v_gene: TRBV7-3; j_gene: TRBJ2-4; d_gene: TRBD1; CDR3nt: TGTGCCAGCAGCTCAGGACAGGGAAACGTTCAGTACTTC; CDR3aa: CASSSGQGNVQYF
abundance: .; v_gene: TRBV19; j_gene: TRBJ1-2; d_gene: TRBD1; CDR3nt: TGTGCCAGTAGTCAGCCGGGACAGGGGGTTAATGGCTACACCTTC; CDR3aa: CASSQPGQGVNGYTF
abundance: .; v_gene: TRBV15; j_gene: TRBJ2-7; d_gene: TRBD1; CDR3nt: TGTGCCACCAGCAAAGGACAGGGGGTGACCTACGAGCAGTACTTC; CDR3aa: CATSKGQGVTYEQYF
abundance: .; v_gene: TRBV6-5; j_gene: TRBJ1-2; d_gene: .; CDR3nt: TGTGCCAGCAGCCGGGAGGCGGTTGGCTACACCTTC; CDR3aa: CASSREAVGYTF
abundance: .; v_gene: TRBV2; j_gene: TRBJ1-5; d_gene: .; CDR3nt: TGTGCCAGCACAGGACGGCCTAATCAGCCCCAGCATTTT; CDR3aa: CASTGRPNQPQHF
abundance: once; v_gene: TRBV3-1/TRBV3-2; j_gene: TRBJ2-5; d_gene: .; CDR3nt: TGTGCCAGCAGCCAAGTAGGCCAAGAGACCCAGTACTTC; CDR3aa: CASSQVGQETQYF
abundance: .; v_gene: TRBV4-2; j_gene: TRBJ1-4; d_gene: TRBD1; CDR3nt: TGTGCCAGCAGCCAAGGACAGGGGACAAATGAAAAACTGTTTTTT; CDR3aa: CASSQGQGTNEKLFF
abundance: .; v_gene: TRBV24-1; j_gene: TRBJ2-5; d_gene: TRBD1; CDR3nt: TGTGCCACCAGTGACCCACAGGGGGCAGGGGAGACCCAGTACTTC; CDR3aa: CATSDPQGAGETQYF
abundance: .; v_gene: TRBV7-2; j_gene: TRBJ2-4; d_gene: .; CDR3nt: TGTGCCAGCAGCTTAGCAGGGACACTAGGGGGGAACATTCAGTACTTC; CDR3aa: CASSLAGTLGGNIQYF
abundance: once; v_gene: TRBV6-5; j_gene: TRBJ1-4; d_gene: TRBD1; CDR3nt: TGTGCCAGCAGTCTCCGGGACAGTGGTAATGAAAAACTGTTTTTT; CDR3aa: CASSLRDSGNEKLFF
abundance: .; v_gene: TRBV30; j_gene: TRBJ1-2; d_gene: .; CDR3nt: TGTGCCTGGAGTGCAGGACAGAGAGCCTATGGCTACACCTTC; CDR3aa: CAWSAGQRAYGYTF
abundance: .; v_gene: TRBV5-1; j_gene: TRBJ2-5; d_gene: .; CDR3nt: TGCGCCAGCAGCTTACAGGGGGGGCCTTATGAGACCCAGTACTTC; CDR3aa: CASSLQGGPYETQYF
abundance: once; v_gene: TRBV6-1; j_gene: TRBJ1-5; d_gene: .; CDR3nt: TGTGCCAGCAGTGCCGGCCTAACAGGGCTTTATAGCAATCAGCCCCAGCATTTT; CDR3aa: CASSAGLTGLYSNQPQHF
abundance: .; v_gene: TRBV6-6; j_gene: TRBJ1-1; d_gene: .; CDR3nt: TGTGCCAGCAGTTACCCCCGACGCGGAATTAACACTGAAGCTTTCTTT; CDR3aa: CASSYPRRGINTEAFF
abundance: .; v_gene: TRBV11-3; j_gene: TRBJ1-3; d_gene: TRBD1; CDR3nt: TGTGCCAGCAGCCTGACAGGGGATGAGGCAGGAAACACCATATATTTT; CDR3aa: CASSLTGDEAGNTIYF
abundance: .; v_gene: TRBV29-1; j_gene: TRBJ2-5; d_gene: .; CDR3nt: TGCAGCGTTGAAGAAGGGACCCAGTACTTC; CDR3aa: CSVEEGTQYF
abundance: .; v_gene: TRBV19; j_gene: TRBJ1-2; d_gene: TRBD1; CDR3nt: TGTGCCAGTAGCCAGGACAGGATTGTAAGTGGCTACACCTTC; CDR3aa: CASSQDRIVSGYTF
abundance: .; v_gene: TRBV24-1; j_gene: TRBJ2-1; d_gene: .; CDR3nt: TGTGCCACCAGTGATTTTCCGAAGGGGACCTACAATGAGCAGTTCTTC; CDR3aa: CATSDFPKGTYNEQFF
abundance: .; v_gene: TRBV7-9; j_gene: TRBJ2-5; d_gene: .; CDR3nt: TGTGCCAGCAGCTCGCAGGCGGCGAGGGGAGAGACCCAGTACTTC; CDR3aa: CASSSQAARGETQYF
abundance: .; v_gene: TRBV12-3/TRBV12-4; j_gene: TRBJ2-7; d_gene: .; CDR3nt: TGTGCCAGCAGGGAAGGGACCGCCAGGCAGTACTTC; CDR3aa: CASREGTARQYF
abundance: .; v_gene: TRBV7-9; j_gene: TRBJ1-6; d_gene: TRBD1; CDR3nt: TGTGCCAGCAGTCCCGGGACAGGGGTCTCACCCCTCCACTTT; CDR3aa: CASSPGTGVSPLHF